This record looks at one TCR beta chain sequence and its context. The antigen remains unidentified. The protocol was immunoSEQ multiplex PCR, while the TCRdb copy is restricted to in-frame clones and leaves out a portion. The table shows around 70,000 clones, with around 82% occurring only once. The source of the sample is a study of cytotoxic CD8 clonotypes in ibrutinib-treated CLL. In the study overall: Response sampling occurred after a median roughly 11 months of treatment (range 6 to 36).

The study, taken as a whole, reports: Relative to age-matched healthy donors, clonality at baseline was higher, and it tracked circulating CD8+ T-cell counts.

Frozen-stored PBMCs produced approximately 1.9 micrograms of genomic DNA for TCR beta libraries. Deletions cut 1 base from V and 1 base from J, with 10 bases between. This CDR3 spans 14 amino acids. Per germline, CDR1 SQVTM and CDR2 ANQGSEA. The V call is TRBV29-1, the J call TRBJ1-2, with no clear D. This TCR was recovered from a human donor with chronic lymphocytic leukemia. The sample was PBMCs, taken at disease progression, from a patient treated with ibrutinib. CDR3 sequence (DNA): TGCAGCGTTGAAGGATTTGGGAATAACTATGGCTACACCTTC. Its protein product is CSVEGFGNNYGYTF.